This T cell receptor (beta chain) was sequenced for a study of blood T cell repertoires in COVID-19. This CDR3 comprises 13 residues. CDR1 MNHEY and CDR2 SVGAGI come from the germline V gene. V was cut by 4 bases and J by 7 bases, with 13 bases left in between. TCRdb's table, derived via immunoSEQ multiplex PCR, lists solely in-frame clones and lacks some. The profile shows 150,000 or so clones, around 85% of them singletons. The receptor comes from a man between 60 and 75 years old who had recovered from COVID-19. The source material was peripheral blood. This sequence joins TRBV6-5 and TRBJ1-2; a weak D match, TRBD1 (6 bases). The CDR3 DNA reads TGTGCCAGCAGTTTCACAGGGAACGCTGGCTACACCTTC. Its translation is CASSFTGNAGYTF.